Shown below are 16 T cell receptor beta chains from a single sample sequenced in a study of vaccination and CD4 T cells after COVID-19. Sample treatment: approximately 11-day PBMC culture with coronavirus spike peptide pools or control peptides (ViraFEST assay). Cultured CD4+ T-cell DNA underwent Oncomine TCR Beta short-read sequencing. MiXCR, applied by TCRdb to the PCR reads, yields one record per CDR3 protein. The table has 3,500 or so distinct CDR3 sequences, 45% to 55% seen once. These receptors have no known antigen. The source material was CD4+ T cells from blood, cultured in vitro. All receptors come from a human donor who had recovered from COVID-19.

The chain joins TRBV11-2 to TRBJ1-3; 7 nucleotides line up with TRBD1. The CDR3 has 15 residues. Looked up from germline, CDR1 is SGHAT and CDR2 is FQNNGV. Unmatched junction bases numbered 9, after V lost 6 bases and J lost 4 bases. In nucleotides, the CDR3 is TGTGCCAGCAGACCCTATGACAGGGAAGGAAACACCATATATTTT. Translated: CASRPYDREGNTIYF.

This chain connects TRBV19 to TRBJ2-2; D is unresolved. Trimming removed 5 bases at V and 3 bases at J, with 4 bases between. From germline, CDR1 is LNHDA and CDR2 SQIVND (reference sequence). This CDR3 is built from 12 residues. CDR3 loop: CASSHDTGELFF. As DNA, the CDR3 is TGTGCCAGTAGTCATGACACCGGGGAGCTGTTTTTT. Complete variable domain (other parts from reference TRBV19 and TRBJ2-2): DGGITQSPKYLFRKEGQNVTLSCEQNLNHDAMYWYRQDPGQGLRLIYYSQIVNDFQKGDIAEGYSVSREKKESFPLTVTSAQKNPTAFYLCASSHDTGELFFGEGSRLTVL.

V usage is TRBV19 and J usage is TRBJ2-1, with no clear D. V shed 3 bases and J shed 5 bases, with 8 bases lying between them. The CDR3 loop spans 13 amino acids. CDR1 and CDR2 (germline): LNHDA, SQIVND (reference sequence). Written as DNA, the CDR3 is TGTGCCAGTAGTATCCTCTTAAACAATGAGCAGTTCTTC. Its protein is CASSILLNNEQFF.

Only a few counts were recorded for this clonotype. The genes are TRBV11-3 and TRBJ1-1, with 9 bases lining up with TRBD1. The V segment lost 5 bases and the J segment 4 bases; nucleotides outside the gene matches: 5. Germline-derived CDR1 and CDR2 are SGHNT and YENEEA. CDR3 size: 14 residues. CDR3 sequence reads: CASSVQGAPTEAFF. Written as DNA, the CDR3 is TGTGCCAGCAGCGTACAGGGGGCGCCCACTGAAGCTTTCTTT.

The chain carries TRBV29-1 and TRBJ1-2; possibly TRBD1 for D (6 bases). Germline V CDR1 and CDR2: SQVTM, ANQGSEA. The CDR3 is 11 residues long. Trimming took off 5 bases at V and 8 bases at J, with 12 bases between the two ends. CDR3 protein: CSVWTVGGYTF. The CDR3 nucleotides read TGCAGCGTTTGGACAGTTGGAGGCTACACCTTC.

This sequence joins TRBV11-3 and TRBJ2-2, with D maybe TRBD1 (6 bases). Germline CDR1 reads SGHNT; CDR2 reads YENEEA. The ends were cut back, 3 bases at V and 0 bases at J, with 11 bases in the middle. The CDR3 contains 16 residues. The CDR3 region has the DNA TGTGCCAGCAGCTTGAGAGGGACATCGAACACCGGGGAGCTGTTTTTT. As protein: CASSLRGTSNTGELFF.

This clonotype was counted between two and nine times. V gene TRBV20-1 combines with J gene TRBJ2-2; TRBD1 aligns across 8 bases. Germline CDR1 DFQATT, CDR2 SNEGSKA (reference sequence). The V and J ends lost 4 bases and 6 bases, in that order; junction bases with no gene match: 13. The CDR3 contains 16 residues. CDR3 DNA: TGCAGTGCTACCAAGGACAGGGACTGGAGGGCCGGGGAGCTGTTTTTT. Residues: CSATKDRDWRAGELFF.

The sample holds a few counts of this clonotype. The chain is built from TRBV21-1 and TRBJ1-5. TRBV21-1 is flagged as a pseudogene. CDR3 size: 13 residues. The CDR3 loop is CASTTNSNQPQHF. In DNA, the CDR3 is TGTGCCAGCACCACCAATAGCAATCAGCCCCAGCATTTT.

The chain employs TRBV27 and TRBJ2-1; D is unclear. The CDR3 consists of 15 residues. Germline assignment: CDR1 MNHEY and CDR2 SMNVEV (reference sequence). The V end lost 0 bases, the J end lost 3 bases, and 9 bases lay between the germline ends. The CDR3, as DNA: TGTGCCAGCAGTTTATCGGCAGAAAACTACAATGAGCAGTTCTTC. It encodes CASSLSAENYNEQFF.

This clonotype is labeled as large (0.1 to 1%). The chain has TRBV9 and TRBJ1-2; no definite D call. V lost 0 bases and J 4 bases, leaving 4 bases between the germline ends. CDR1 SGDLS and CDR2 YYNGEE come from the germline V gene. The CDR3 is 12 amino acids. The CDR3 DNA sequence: TGTGCCAGCAGCGTAGACGCCTATGGCTACACCTTC. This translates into CASSVDAYGYTF.

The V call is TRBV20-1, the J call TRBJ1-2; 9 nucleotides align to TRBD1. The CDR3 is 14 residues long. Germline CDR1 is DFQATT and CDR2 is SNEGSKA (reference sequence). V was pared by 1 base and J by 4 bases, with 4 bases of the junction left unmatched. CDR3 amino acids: CSARGDRASYGYTF. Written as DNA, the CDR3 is TGCAGTGCTAGAGGGGACAGGGCCTCCTATGGCTACACCTTC.

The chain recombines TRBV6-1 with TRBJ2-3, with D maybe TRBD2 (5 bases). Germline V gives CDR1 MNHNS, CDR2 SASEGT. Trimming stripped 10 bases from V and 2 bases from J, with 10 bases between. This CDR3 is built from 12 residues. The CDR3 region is CATRADTDTQYF. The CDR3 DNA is TGTGCCACGCGGGCCGACACAGATACGCAGTATTTT.

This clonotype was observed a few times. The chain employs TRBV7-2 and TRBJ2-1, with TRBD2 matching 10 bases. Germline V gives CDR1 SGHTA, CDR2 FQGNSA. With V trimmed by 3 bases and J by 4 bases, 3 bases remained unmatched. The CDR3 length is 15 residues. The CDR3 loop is CASSFGLAEYNEQFF. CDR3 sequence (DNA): TGTGCCAGCAGCTTCGGACTAGCGGAATACAATGAGCAGTTCTTC.

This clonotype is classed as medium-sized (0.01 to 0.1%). The CDR3 region is CASSGTSGSFEQYF. The DNA for the CDR3 is TGTGCCAGCAGTGGGACTAGCGGGAGTTTCGAGCAGTACTTC. The chain links TRBV6-1 to TRBJ2-7, with TRBD2 identical over 13 bases. V lost 4 bases to trimming and J lost 6 bases; unmatched junction nucleotides: 3. This CDR3 contains 14 residues. Germline values: CDR1 MNHNS, CDR2 SASEGT.

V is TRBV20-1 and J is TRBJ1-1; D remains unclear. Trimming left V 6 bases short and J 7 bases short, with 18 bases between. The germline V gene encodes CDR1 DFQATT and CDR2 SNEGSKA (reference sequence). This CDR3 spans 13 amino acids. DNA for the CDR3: TGCAGTGCCCACCAGGCTGGGCGCGGTGAAGCTTTCTTT. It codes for CSAHQAGRGEAFF.

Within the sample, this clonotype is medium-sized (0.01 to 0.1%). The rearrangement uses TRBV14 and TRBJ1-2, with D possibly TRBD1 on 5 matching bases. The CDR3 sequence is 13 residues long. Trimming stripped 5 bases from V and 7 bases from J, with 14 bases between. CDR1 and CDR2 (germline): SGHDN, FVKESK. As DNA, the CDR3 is TGTGCCAGCAGCTCTCGAGGGGCCGGTGGCTACACCTTC. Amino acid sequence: CASSSRGAGGYTF.